This entry lists 19 T cell receptor beta chains sequenced from one sample in a study of blood T cells in healthy people across ages. A J-beta primer mix and a sample-barcoded 5' primer were used in a second PCR of roughly 6 to 11 cycles. TCRdb ran MiXCR on the 5' RACE reads and lists one entry per CDR3 protein. The sample lists about 840,000 distinct CDR3 sequences; 25% to 30% were seen once. This sample was shared with a second study, whose subject was T cells of mothers and their children.

Sequencing used blood. The source is a middle-aged woman in good health.

The chain recombines TRBV20-1 with TRBJ1-1, with TRBD1 as a possible D gene (5 bases). Germline CDR1 DFQATT, CDR2 SNEGSKA (reference sequence). The germline V and J ends were trimmed by 6 bases and 2 bases, with 13 bases remaining between them. This CDR3 has 13 residues. The CDR3 protein is CSAPGLANTEAFF. DNA of the CDR3: TGCAGTGCCCCGGGACTTGCCAACACTGAAGCTTTCTTT.

On this clonotype: At one boundary the junction diverges from the germline segment, which might be a read error. This chain joins TRBV5-1 and TRBJ1-5; D remains ambiguous. The CDR3 sequence is 15 residues long. Germline values: CDR1 SGHRS, CDR2 YFSETQ. CDR3 nucleotides: TGTGCCAGCAGCTTAGGTGACTCCAGCAATCAGCCCCAGCATTTT. It is translated as CASSLGDSSNQPQHF. Together with reference TRBV5-1 and TRBJ1-5, the CDR3 gives the full variable domain: KAGVTQTPRYLIKTRGQQVTLSCSPISGHRSVSWYQQTPGQGLQFLFEYFSETQRNKGNFPGRFSGRQFSNSRSEMNVSTLELGDSALYLCASSLGDSSNQPQHFGDGTRLSIL.

This clonotype was found a few times. The chain joins TRBV19 to TRBJ2-1, with D possibly being TRBD2 (6 bases). Trimming shortened V by 10 bases and J by 0 bases, and 16 bases separated the two germline ends. CDR3 length: 15 residues. CDR1 and CDR2 from the germline V gene are LNHDA and SQIVND (reference sequence). The DNA for the CDR3 is TGTGCCACCAGACCGGAGGGGAGCTCCTACAATGAGCAGTTCTTC. It yields the protein CATRPEGSSYNEQFF. The entire variable domain, with the rest obtained from reference TRBV19 and TRBJ2-1, is as follows: DGGITQSPKYLFRKEGQNVTLSCEQNLNHDAMYWYRQDPGQGLRLIYYSQIVNDFQKGDIAEGYSVSREKKESFPLTVTSAQKNPTAFYLCATRPEGSSYNEQFFGPGTRLTVL.

This clonotype has a count of ten or more. This rearrangement joins TRBV5-1 to TRBJ2-1; D remains unclear. This CDR3 is 13 amino acids long. From germline, CDR1 is SGHRS and CDR2 YFSETQ. Trimming took off 0 bases at V and 6 bases at J, with 7 bases between the two ends. The CDR3 coding sequence is TGCGCCAGCAGCTTGGATGTCGTCAATGAGCAGTTCTTC. This codes for CASSLDVVNEQFF.

This clonotype was observed a handful of times. The chain combines TRBV25-1 with TRBJ2-7, with D perhaps being TRBD1 or TRBD2 (5 bases each). The CDR3 is 13 residues long. The germline V gene encodes CDR1 MGHDK and CDR2 SYGVNS. The V end lost 3 bases, the J end lost 12 bases, and 18 bases lay between the germline ends. The CDR3 DNA follows: TGTGCCAGCAGTGACCCCGGGGCAGCGAACATGTACTTC. This translates into CASSDPGAANMYF.

This clonotype occurred many times. CDR3 nucleotide sequence: TGCGCCAGCAGCCAAATCACAGGAGGGGGATACGAGCAGTACTTC. Its translation: CASSQITGGGYEQYF. The chain has TRBV4-1 and TRBJ2-7, with D possibly called TRBD1 or TRBD2 (6 bases each). The CDR3 has 15 residues. CDR1 is MGHRA, CDR2 YSYEKL, per germline. V was trimmed by 2 bases and J by 4 bases, leaving 15 bases between them.

The rearrangement uses TRBV29-1 and TRBJ2-5, with D maybe TRBD2 (6 bases). CDR1 SQVTM and CDR2 ANQGSEA come from the germline V gene. Between the trimmed V and J ends, which lost 6 bases and 5 bases, there was a span of 10 bases. The CDR3 is made up of 11 amino acids. The CDR3 DNA sequence: TGCAGCGTATGGGGGAGGGAGACCCAGTACTTC. This codes for CSVWGRETQYF. The full variable domain, its missing parts supplied by reference TRBV29-1 and TRBJ2-5, is SAVISQKPSRDICQRGTSLTIQCQVDSQVTMMFWYRQQPGQSLTLIATANQGSEATYESGFVIDKFPISRPNLTFSTLTVSNMSPEDSSIYLCSVWGRETQYFGPGTRLLVL.

In its sample, this clonotype was seen many times. This may be a read error: a much more frequent sequence differs by one nucleotide. This chain connects TRBV29-1 to TRBJ2-1; 7 nucleotides line up with TRBD2. Looked up from germline, CDR1 is SQVTM and CDR2 is ANQGSEA. The CDR3 spans 16 residues. Trimming removed 7 bases from V and 9 bases from J; junction bases left unmatched: 21. The CDR3 sequence: CSAQIGGGLDGGEQFF. The CDR3 bases are TGCAGCGCTCAAATTGGGGGTGGACTAGATGGTGGTGAGCAGTTCTTC.

The table lists this clonotype with a few counts. The chain combines TRBV7-9 with TRBJ1-4, with D unresolved. Trimming took off 3 bases at V and 4 bases at J, with 9 bases between the two ends. Germline V gene lookup returns CDR1 SEHNR and CDR2 FQNEAQ (reference sequence). CDR3 size: 14 residues. In nucleotides, the CDR3 is TGTGCCAGCAGCTTCCCCGACGATAATGAAAAACTGTTTTTT. This sequence encodes CASSFPDDNEKLFF.

This clonotype was seen only once. This sequence joins TRBV28 and TRBJ1-2, with TRBD1 matching 9 bases. The CDR3 loop spans 15 amino acids. Per germline, CDR1 MDHEN and CDR2 SYDVKM. With V trimmed by 5 bases and J by 7 bases, 11 bases remained unmatched. Here the CDR3 reads CASSLIPGQGPGYTF. The CDR3 DNA follows: TGTGCCAGCAGTCTCATACCGGGACAGGGACCTGGCTACACCTTC.

The V and J genes are TRBV28 and TRBJ1-1, with D possibly TRBD1 on 5 matching bases. Trimming left V 10 bases short and J 3 bases short, with 15 bases between. Germline V gene data show CDR1 as MDHEN and CDR2 as SYDVKM. This CDR3 is 13 amino acids long. In nucleotides, the CDR3 is TGTGCCACCGTCGGGGCAGACCACACTGAAGCTTTCTTT. It is translated as CATVGADHTEAFF.

The chain combines TRBV14 with TRBJ1-1; possible D gene TRBD1, 5 bases. Germline V lookup: CDR1 SGHDN, CDR2 FVKESK. The germline V and J ends were trimmed by 3 bases and 11 bases, with 13 bases remaining between them. The CDR3 totals 12 residues. The CDR3 reads CASSHFGTGAFF. For the CDR3, the DNA is TGTGCCAGCAGCCATTTCGGGACCGGGGCTTTCTTT.

The V call is TRBV7-9, the J call TRBJ1-1; perhaps TRBD1 as D (6 bases). The V and J ends lost 2 bases and 6 bases respectively, with 13 bases between them. The CDR3 is made up of 14 amino acids. CDR1 is SEHNR, CDR2 FQNEAQ, per germline (reference sequence). The CDR3 here is CASSLSLGAAEAFF. CDR3 bases: TGTGCCAGCAGCTTATCTTTGGGGGCCGCTGAAGCTTTCTTT.

The table lists this clonotype with many counts. The chain links TRBV27 to TRBJ2-7; D gene unclear. This CDR3 is built from 14 residues. V was cut by 4 bases and J by 0 bases, with 10 bases left in between. Germline CDR1 and CDR2: MNHEY and SMNVEV (reference sequence). Here the CDR3 DNA reads TGTGCCAGCAGTTGGGCAGGAAGCTCCTACGAGCAGTACTTC. Translation gives CASSWAGSSYEQYF.

In this sample, this clonotype turned up a few times. V is TRBV2 and J is TRBJ2-5; 8 bases map to TRBD2. J gave up 1 base and V 7 bases, and 2 bases lay outside the gene matches. CDR3 size: 13 residues. Per germline, CDR1 SNHLY and CDR2 FYNNEI. As DNA, the CDR3 is TGTGCCAGCATCGCGGGGGGCCAAGAGACCCAGTACTTC. It encodes CASIAGGQETQYF.

This clonotype was counted ten times or more. Here the CDR3 reads CATRREARSYEQYF. Written as DNA, the CDR3 is TGTGCCACCAGACGGGAGGCGAGGTCCTACGAGCAGTACTTC. The chain has TRBV2 and TRBJ2-7; TRBD2 agrees at 7 bases. The junction had 10 bases not matched to a gene; V was cut back by 10 bases and J by 1 base. From germline, CDR1 is SNHLY and CDR2 FYNNEI. This CDR3 region has 14 residues.

The chain employs TRBV20-1 and TRBJ2-2, with unresolved D. This CDR3 has 14 amino acids. V gave up 3 bases and J gave up 3 bases, with 11 bases separating them. Per the germline V gene, CDR1 is DFQATT and CDR2 is SNEGSKA (reference sequence). DNA of the CDR3: TGCAGTGCTAGGCGTAGTCTCGACACCGGGGAGCTGTTTTTT. This translates into CSARRSLDTGELFF.

The gene calls are TRBV6-1 and TRBJ2-6, with 10 bases lining up with TRBD1. CDR1 MNHNS and CDR2 SASEGT come from the germline V gene. This CDR3 region has 17 residues. Losses at the gene ends were 8 bases for V and 2 bases for J; bases not matched to a gene: 9. The CDR3 DNA is TGTGCCAGCCTCCGGGACAGGGGATTTCCTGGGGCCAACGTCCTGACTTTC. Its protein product is CASLRDRGFPGANVLTF.

The chain is built from TRBV28 and TRBJ2-7, with D perhaps matching TRBD1 (6 bases). The CDR3 spans 15 residues. Trimming cost V 6 bases and J 2 bases, with 17 bases left between them. Germline V lookup: CDR1 MDHEN, CDR2 SYDVKM. The CDR3, as DNA: TGTGCCAGCAGACCTCCTACAGGGAGACCCTACGAGCAGTACTTC. Its translation is CASRPPTGRPYEQYF.